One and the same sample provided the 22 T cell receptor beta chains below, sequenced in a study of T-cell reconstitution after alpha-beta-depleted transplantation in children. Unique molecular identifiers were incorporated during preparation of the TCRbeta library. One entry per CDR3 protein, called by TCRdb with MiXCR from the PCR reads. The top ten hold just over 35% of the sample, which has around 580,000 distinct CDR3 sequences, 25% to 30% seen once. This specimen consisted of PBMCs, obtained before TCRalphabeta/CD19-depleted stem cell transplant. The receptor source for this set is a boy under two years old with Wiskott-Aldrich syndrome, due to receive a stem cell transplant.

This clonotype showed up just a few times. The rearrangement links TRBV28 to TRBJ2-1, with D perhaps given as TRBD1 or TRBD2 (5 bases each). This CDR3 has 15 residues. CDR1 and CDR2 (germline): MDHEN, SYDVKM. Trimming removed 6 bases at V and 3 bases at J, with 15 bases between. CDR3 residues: CASRLAGTVYNEQFF. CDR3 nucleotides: TGTGCCAGCAGACTCGCCGGGACGGTCTACAATGAGCAGTTCTTC.

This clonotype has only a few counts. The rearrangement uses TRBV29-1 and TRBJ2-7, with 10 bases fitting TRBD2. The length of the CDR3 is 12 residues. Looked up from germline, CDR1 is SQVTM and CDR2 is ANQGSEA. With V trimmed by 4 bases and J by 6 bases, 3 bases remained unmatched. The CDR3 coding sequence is TGCAGCGTTGCCCTAGCGGGAGTCGAGCAGTACTTC. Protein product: CSVALAGVEQYF.

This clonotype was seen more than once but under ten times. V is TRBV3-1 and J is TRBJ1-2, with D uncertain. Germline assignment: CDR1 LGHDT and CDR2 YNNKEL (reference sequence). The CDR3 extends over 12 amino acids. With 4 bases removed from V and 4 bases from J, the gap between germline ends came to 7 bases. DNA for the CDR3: TGTGCCAGCAGCCGCGGAGCCTATGGCTACACCTTC. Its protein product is CASSRGAYGYTF.

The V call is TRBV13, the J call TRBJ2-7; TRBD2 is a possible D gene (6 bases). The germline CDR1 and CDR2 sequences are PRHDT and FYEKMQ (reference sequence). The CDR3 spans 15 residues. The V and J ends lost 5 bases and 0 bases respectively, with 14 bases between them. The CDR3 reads CASSRRGGGSYEQYF. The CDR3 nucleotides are TGTGCCAGCAGCCGACGGGGAGGCGGCTCCTACGAGCAGTACTTC.

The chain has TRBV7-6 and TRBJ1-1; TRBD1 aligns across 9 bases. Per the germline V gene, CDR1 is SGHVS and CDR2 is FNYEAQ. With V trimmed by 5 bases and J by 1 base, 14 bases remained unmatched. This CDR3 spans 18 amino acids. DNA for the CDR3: TGTGCCAGCAGCCATGGAGGGGACAGGGTTACAACGAACACTGAAGCTTTCTTT. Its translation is CASSHGGDRVTTNTEAFF.

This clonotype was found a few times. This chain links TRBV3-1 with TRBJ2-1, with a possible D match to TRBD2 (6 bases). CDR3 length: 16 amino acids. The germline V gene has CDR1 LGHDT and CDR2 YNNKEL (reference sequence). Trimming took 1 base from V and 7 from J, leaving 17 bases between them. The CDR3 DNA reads TGTGCCAGCAGCCAAGCTGATTACGGGACTCCAAATGAGCAGTTCTTC. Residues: CASSQADYGTPNEQFF.

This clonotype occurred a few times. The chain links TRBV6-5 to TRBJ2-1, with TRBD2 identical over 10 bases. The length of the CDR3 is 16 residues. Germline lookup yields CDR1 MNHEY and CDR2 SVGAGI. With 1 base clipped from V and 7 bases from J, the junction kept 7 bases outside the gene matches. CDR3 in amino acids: CASSYWLAGEGNEQFF. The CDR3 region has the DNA TGTGCCAGCAGTTACTGGCTAGCGGGAGAGGGGAATGAGCAGTTCTTC.

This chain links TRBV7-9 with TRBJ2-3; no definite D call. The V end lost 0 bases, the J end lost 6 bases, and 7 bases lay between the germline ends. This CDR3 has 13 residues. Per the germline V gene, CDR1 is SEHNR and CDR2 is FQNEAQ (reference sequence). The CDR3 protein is CASSLAGIDTQYF. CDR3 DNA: TGTGCCAGCAGCTTAGCGGGGATCGATACGCAGTATTTT.

The CDR3 nucleotides read TGTGCCAGCAGTTTAACGCTAGCGGGAGAAGGTGAGCAGTTCTTC. As protein: CASSLTLAGEGEQFF. The chain employs TRBV27 and TRBJ2-1, with 10 bases identical to TRBD2. Germline loops: CDR1 MNHEY, CDR2 SMNVEV (reference sequence). Trimming took 2 bases from V and 9 from J; bases not matched to a gene: 7. This CDR3 has 15 amino acids.

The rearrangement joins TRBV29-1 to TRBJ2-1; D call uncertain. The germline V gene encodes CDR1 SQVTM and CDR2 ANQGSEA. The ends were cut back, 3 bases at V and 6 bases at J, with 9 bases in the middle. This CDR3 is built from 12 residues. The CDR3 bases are TGCAGCGTTGAGAATTTAGTCAATGAGCAGTTCTTC. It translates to CSVENLVNEQFF.

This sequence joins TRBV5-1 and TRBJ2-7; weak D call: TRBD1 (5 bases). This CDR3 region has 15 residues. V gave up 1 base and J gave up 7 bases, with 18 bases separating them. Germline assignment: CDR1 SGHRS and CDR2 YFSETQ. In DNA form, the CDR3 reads TGCGCCAGCAGCTTGTTGACAGCGTTAGGACATGAGCAGTACTTC. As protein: CASSLLTALGHEQYF.

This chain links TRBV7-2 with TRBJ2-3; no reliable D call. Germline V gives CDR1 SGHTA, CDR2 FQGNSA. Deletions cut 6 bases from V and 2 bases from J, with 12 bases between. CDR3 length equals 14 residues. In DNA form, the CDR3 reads TGTGCCAGCAGTGTTCGCGGTCTCACAGATACGCAGTATTTT. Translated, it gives CASSVRGLTDTQYF.

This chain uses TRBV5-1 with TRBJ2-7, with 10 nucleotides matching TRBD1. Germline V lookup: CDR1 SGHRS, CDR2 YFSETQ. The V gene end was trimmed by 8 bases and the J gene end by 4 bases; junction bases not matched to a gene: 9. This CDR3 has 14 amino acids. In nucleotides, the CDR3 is TGCGCCAGTGGGAAGGGACAGGGGCCTTACGAGCAGTACTTC. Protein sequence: CASGKGQGPYEQYF.

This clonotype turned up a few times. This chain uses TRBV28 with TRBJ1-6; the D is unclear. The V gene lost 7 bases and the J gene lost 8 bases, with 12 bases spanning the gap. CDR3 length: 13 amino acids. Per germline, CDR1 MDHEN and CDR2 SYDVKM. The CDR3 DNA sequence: TGTGCCAGCACTAAGGGCTCGGATTCACCCCTCCACTTT. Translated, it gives CASTKGSDSPLHF.

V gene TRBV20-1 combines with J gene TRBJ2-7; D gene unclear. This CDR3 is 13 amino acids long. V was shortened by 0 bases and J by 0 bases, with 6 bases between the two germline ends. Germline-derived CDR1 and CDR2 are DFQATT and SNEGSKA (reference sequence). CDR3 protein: CSARDFASYEQYF. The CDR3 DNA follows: TGCAGTGCTAGAGATTTTGCCTCCTACGAGCAGTACTTC.

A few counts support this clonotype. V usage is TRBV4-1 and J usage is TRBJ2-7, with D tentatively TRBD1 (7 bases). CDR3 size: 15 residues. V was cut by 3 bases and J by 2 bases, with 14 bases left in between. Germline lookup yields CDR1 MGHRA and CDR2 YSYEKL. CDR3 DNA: TGCGCCAGCAGCCACTTCAGGGGGGATGCCTACGAGCAGTACTTC. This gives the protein CASSHFRGDAYEQYF.

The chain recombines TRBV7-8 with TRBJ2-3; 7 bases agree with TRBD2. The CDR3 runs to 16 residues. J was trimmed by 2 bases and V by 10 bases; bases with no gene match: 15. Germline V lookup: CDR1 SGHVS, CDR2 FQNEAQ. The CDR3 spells CATVGGPGVNTDTQYF. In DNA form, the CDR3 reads TGTGCCACCGTGGGAGGGCCGGGAGTCAACACAGATACGCAGTATTTT.

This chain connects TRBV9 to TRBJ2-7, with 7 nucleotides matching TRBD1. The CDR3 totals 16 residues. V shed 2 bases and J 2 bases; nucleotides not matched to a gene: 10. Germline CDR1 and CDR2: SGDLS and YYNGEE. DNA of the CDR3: TGTGCCAGCAGCGTTCAGCCAGGACAGGTGCCCTACGAGCAGTACTTC. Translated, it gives CASSVQPGQVPYEQYF.

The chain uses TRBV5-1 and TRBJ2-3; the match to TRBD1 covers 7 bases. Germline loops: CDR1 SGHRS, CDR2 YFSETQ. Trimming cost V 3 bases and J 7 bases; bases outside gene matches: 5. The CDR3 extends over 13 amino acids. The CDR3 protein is CASSSTGQNTQYF. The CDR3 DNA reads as TGCGCCAGCAGCTCGACAGGGCAAAATACGCAGTATTTT.

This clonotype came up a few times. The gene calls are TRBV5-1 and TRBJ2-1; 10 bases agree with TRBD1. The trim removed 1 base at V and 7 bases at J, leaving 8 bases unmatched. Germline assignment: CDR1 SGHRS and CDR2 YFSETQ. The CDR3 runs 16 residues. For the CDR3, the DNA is TGCGCCAGCAGCTTGTTAGGACAGGGGGTTGGGAATGAGCAGTTCTTC. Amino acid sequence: CASSLLGQGVGNEQFF.

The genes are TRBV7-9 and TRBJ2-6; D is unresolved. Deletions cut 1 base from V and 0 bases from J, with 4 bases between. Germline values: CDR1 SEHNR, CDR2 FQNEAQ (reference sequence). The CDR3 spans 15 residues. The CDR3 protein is CASSLVSSGANVLTF. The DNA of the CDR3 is TGTGCCAGCAGCTTAGTATCCTCTGGGGCCAACGTCCTGACTTTC.

In nucleotides, the CDR3 is TGCAGCGTTGAGACGGCGATTGAGACCCAGTACTTC. It encodes CSVETAIETQYF. The chain has TRBV29-1 and TRBJ2-5, with D uncertain. Trimming stripped 3 bases from V and 5 bases from J, with 10 bases between. CDR1 and CDR2 (germline): SQVTM, ANQGSEA. The CDR3 is made up of 12 amino acids.